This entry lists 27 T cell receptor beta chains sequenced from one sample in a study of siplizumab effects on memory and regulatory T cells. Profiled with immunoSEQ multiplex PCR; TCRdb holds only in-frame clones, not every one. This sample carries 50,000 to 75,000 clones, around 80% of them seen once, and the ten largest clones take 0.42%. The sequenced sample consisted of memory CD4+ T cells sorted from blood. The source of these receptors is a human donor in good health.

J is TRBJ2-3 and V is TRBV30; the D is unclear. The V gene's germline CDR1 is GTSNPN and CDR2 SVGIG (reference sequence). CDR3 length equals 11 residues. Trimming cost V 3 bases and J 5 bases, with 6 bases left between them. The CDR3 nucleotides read TGTGCCTGGAGGGTGGTAGATACGCAGTATTTT. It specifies CAWRVVDTQYF.

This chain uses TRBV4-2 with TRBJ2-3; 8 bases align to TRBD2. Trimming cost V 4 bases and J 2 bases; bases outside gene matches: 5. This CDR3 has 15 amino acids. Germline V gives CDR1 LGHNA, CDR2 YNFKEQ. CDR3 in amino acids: CASSPAAGVTDTQYF. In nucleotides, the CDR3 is TGTGCCAGCAGCCCCGCAGCGGGGGTCACAGATACGCAGTATTTT.

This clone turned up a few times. The CDR3 here is CASSRGQGDVNEQFF. The CDR3 DNA reads TGCGCCAGCAGCAGAGGACAGGGGGATGTCAATGAGCAGTTCTTC. The rearrangement links TRBV5-1 to TRBJ2-1; TRBD1 matches 10 bases. The CDR3 loop spans 15 amino acids. The J segment lost 6 bases and the V segment lost 4 bases, leaving 7 bases of the junction unmatched. Germline assignment: CDR1 SGHRS and CDR2 YFSETQ.

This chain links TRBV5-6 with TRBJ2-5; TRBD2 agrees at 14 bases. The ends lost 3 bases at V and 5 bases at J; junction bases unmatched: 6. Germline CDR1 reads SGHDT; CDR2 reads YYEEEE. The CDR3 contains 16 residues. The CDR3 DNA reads TGTGCCAGCAGCTCTAGACTAGCGGGGGGGCGGGAGACCCAGTACTTC. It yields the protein CASSSRLAGGRETQYF.

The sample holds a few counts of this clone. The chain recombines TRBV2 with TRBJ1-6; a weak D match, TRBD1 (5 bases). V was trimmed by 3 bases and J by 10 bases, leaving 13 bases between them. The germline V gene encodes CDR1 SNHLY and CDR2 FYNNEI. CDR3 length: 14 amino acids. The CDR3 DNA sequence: TGTGCCAGCAGTGATCATAGGGAGGGGTCACCCCTCCACTTT. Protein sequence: CASSDHREGSPLHF.

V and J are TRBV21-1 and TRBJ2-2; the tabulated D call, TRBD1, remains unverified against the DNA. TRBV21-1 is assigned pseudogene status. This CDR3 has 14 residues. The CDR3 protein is CASTKLWGPGELFF. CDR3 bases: TGTGCCAGCACCAAACTTTGGGGCCCCGGGGAGCTGTTTTTT.

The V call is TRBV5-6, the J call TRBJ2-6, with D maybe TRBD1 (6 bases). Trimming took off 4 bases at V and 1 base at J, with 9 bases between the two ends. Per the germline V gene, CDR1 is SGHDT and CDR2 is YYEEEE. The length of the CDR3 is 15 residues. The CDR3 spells CASSAQGSGANVLTF. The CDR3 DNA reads TGTGCCAGCAGCGCCCAGGGGTCTGGGGCCAACGTCCTGACTTTC.

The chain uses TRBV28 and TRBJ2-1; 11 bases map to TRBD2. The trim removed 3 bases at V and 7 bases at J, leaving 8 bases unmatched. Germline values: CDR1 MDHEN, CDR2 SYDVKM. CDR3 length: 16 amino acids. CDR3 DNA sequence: TGTGCCAGCAGTTTTGACCTTAGCGGGGGGGCTAATGAGCAGTTCTTC. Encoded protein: CASSFDLSGGANEQFF.

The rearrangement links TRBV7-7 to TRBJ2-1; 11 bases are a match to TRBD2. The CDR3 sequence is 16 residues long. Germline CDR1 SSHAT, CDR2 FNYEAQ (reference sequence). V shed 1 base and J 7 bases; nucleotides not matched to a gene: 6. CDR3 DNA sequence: TGTGCCAGCAGCTTAGGTCCGGCTAGCGGGGGGAATGAGCAGTTCTTC. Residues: CASSLGPASGGNEQFF.

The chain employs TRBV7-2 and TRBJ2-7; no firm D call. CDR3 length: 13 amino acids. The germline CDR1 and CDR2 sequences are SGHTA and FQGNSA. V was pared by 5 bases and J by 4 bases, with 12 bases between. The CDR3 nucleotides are TGTGCCAGCAGCCAAGACGGAGTTTACGAGCAGTACTTC. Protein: CASSQDGVYEQYF.

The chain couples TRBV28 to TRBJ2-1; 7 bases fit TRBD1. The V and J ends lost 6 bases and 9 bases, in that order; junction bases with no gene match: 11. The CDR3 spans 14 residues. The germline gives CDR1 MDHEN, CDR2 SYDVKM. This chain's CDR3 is CASSTGTALGEQFF. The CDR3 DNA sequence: TGTGCCAGCAGCACCGGGACAGCTCTCGGTGAGCAGTTCTTC.

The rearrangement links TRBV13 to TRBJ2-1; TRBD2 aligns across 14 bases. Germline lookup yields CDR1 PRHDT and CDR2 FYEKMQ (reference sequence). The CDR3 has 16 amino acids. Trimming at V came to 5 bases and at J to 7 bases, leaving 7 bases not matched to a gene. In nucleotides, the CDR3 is TGTGCCAGCAGCGCCTCTAGGACTAGCGGGGGGAATGAGCAGTTCTTC. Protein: CASSASRTSGGNEQFF.

This CDR3 is CASSLELGGNYGYTF. The CDR3 DNA reads TGCGCCAGCAGCTTGGAACTAGGGGGGAACTATGGCTACACCTTC. The chain joins TRBV5-1 to TRBJ1-2, with a weak D call TRBD1 (6 bases). The CDR3 is made up of 15 amino acids. The V and J ends lost 0 bases and 2 bases respectively, with 11 bases between them. Germline CDR1 is SGHRS and CDR2 is YFSETQ.

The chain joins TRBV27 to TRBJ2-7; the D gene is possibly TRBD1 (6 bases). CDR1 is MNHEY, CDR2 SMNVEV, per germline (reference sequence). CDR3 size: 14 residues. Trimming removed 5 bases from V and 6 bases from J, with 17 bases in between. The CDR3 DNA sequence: TGTGCCAGCAGTCCTCGGATCAAGACAGGCGAGCAGTACTTC. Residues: CASSPRIKTGEQYF.

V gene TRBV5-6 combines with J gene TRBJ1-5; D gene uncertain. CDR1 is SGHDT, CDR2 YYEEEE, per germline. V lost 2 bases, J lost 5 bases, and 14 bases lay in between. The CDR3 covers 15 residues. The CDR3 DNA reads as TGTGCCAGCAGCTTTCTTCGGGGAGTTGATCAGCCCCAGCATTTT. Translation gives CASSFLRGVDQPQHF.

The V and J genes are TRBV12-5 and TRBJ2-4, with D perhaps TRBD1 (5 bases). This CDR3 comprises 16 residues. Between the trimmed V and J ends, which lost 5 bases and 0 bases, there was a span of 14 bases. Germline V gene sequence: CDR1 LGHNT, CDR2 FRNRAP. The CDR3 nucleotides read TGTGCTAGTGGTCCTGACAGATCCTTAGCCAAAAACATTCAGTACTTC. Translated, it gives CASGPDRSLAKNIQYF.

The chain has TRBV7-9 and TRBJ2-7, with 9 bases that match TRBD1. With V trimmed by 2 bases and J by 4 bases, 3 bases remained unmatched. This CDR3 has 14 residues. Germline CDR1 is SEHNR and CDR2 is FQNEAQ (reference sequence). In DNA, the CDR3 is TGTGCCAGCAGCTTAACGGACAGGGGTTACGAGCAGTACTTC. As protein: CASSLTDRGYEQYF.

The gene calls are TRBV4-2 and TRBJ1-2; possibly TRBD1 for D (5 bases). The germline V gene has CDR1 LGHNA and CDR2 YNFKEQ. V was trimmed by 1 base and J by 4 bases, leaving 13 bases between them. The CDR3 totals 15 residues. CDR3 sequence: CASSQVGQAFYGYTF. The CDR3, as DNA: TGTGCCAGCAGCCAAGTGGGGCAGGCTTTCTATGGCTACACCTTC.

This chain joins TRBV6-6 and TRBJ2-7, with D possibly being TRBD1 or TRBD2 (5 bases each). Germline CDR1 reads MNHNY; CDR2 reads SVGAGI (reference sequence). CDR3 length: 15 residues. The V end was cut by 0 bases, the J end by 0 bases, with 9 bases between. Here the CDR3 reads CASSYSGENSYEQYF. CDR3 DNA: TGTGCCAGCAGTTACTCGGGGGAGAACTCCTACGAGCAGTACTTC.

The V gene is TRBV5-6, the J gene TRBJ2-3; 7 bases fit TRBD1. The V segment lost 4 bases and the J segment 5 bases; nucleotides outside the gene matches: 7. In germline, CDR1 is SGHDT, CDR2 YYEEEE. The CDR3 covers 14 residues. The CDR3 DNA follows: TGTGCCAGCAGCGCTAGGGGGCCTCGAGATACGCAGTATTTT. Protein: CASSARGPRDTQYF. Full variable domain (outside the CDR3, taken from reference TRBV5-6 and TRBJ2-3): DAGVTQSPTHLIKTRGQQVTLRCSPKSGHDTVSWYQQALGQGPQFIFQYYEEEERQRGNFPDRFSGHQFPNYSSELNVNALLLGDSALYLCASSARGPRDTQYFGPGTRLTVL.

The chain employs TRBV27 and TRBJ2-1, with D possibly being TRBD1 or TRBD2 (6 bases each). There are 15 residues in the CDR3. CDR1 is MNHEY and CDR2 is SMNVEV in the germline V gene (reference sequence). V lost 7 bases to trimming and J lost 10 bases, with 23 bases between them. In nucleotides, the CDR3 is TGTGCCAGCACCTTTGACAGGATCCCTGGAGGGGAGCAGTTCTTC. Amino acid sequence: CASTFDRIPGGEQFF.

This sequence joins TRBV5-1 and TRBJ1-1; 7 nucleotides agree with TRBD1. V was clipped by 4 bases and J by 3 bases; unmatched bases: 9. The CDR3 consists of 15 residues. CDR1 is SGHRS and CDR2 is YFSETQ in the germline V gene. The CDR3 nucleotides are TGCGCCAGCAGCCCAATTGCCGGGACAGACACTGAAGCTTTCTTT. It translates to CASSPIAGTDTEAFF.

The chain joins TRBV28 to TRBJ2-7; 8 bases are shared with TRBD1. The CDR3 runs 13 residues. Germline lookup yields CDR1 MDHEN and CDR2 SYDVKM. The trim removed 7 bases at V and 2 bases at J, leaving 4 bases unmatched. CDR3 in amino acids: CASTAGQAYEQYF. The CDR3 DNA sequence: TGTGCCAGCACCGCGGGACAGGCCTACGAGCAGTACTTC.

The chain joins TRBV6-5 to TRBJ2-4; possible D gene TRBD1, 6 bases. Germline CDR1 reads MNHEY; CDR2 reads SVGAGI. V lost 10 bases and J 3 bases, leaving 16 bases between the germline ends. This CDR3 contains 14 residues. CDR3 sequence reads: CATLDRSGKNIQYF. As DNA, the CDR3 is TGTGCCACCTTGGACAGATCGGGCAAAAACATTCAGTACTTC.

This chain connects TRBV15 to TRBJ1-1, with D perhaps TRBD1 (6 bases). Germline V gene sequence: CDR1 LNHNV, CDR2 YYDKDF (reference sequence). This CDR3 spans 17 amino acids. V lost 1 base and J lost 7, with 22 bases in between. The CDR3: CATSRVRTSGQLGEAFF. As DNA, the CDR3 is TGTGCCACCAGCAGAGTACGCACCAGTGGACAGCTAGGTGAAGCTTTCTTT. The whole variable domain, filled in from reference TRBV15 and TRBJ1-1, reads DAMVIQNPRYQVTQFGKPVTLSCSQTLNHNVMYWYQQKSSQAPKLLFHYYDKDFNNEADTPDNFQSRRPNTSFCFLDIRSPGLGDTAMYLCATSRVRTSGQLGEAFFGQGTRLTVV.

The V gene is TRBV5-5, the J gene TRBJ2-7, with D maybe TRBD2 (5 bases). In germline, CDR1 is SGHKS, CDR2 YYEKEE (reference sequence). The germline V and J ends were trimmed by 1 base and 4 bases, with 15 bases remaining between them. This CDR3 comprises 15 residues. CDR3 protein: CASSLMEEKGYEQYF. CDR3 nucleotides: TGTGCCAGCAGCTTGATGGAGGAAAAAGGATACGAGCAGTACTTC.

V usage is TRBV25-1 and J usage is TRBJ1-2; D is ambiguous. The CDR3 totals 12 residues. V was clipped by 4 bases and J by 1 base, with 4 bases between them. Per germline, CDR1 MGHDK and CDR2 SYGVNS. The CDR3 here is CASSAVNYGYTF. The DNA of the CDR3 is TGTGCCAGCAGTGCCGTTAACTATGGCTACACCTTC.